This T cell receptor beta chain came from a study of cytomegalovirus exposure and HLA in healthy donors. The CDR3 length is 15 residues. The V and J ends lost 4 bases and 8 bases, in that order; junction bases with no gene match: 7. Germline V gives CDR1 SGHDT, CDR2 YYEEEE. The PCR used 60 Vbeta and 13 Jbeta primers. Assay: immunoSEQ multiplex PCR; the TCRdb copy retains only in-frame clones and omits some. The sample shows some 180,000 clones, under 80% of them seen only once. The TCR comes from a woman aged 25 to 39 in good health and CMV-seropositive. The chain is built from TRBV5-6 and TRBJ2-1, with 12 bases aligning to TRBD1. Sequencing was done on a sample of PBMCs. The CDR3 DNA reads TGTGCCAGCAGCCCCGGGACAGGGGGCTGGGATGAGCAGTTCTTC. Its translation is CASSPGTGGWDEQFF.